These T cell receptor beta chains were read from a single sample in a study of cytomegalovirus exposure and HLA in healthy donors. The data were produced by immunoSEQ multiplex PCR, yet TCRdb's version contains in-frame clones alone and is incomplete. The sample shows 120,000 to 150,000 clones, roughly 85% of them seen only once. What was sequenced was PBMCs. Receptors were obtained from a male donor in good health and CMV-seronegative. The CDR3 runs from the conserved cysteine through the conserved F or W. The D gene is left open where the match is weak. Size is omitted from some rows. Given values are once, few, many or a class for expanded clones.

TRBD1 | TRBJ1-2 | TRBV10-3 | . | TGTGCCATCAGTGAGGGGGGACAGGGGAACTATGGCTACACCTTC | CAISEGGQGNYGYTF
TRBD1 | TRBJ1-3 | TRBV15 | . | TGTGCCACCAGCAGAGATCGGGAGACAGGGGTTTCTGGAAACACCATATATTTT | CATSRDRETGVSGNTIYF
TRBD1 | TRBJ1-2 | TRBV4-1 | . | TGCGCCAGCAGCCTGGGACAGGGGGCTTTATATGGCTACACCTTC | CASSLGQGALYGYTF
TRBD1 | TRBJ2-3 | TRBV25-1 | few | TGTGCCAGCAGTGACCGGGACAGGGTTTTCGATACGCAGTATTTT | CASSDRDRVFDTQYF
TRBD1 | TRBJ1-2 | TRBV4-1 | few | TGCGCCAGCAGCCTGACCGGGACAGGGGGCAACTATGGCTACACCTTC | CASSLTGTGGNYGYTF
TRBD1 | TRBJ1-4 | TRBV7-9 | . | TGTTCCAGCAGCCACGGACGGGGACAGGGGGGCCTTAATGAAAAACTGTTTTTT | CSSSHGRGQGGLNEKLFF
TRBD1 | TRBJ2-2 | TRBV7-6 | . | TGTGCCAGCAGCCCCGGACAGGCGTTCGGCGGGGAGCTGTTTTTT | CASSPGQAFGGELFF
TRBD2 | TRBJ2-1 | TRBV7-3 | . | TGTGCCAGCAGCGCCGGGGCGGGGGGGTATGAGCAGTTCTTC | CASSAGAGGYEQFF
. | TRBJ2-2 | TRBV19 | . | TGTGCCAGTAGTGGGGGGTACGGACGTAAGAACACCGGGGAGCTGTTTTTT | CASSGGYGRKNTGELFF
. | TRBJ2-7 | TRBV30 | few | TGTGCCTGGAGCGGACTTGAGGGCACCTACGAGCAGTACTTC | CAWSGLEGTYEQYF
. | TRBJ2-1 | TRBV4-1 | . | TGCGCCAGCAGCCAAGCGGGCACCCGACAGGACAATGAGCAGTTCTTC | CASSQAGTRQDNEQFF
TRBD2 | TRBJ2-1 | TRBV5-6 | . | TGTGCCAGCAGCTTTACTAGCGGGGGCTACAATGAGCAGTTCTTC | CASSFTSGGYNEQFF
TRBD1 | TRBJ1-2 | TRBV5-1 | once | TGCGCCAGCAGCCGAACCGGGACAGGGATTAACTATGGCTACACCTTC | CASSRTGTGINYGYTF
TRBD2 | TRBJ2-1 | TRBV7-8 | . | TGTGCCAGCAGCCTGACTAGCGTCTACAATGAGCAGTTCTTC | CASSLTSVYNEQFF
. | TRBJ2-2 | TRBV5-6 | . | TGTGCCAGCAGCCCGGTGATGAAAAACACCGGGGAGCTGTTTTTT | CASSPVMKNTGELFF
. | TRBJ1-2 | TRBV19 | . | TGTGCCAGTAGTAACGACAGTCCCCCGCGGGGCTACACCTTC | CASSNDSPPRGYTF